Given below is one T cell receptor beta chain in context. Its antigen remains unidentified. No quality values exist for individual bases; no much larger clone is one base distant. Enrolling through a virtual design, the prospective study's participants ranged in age from about 18 to 89 years and lived across more than 20 United States geographic areas. In the prospective study, cohorts were assigned on the basis of participant-reported clinical history obtained from a screening survey and a study questionnaire. ImmuneRACE Cohort 3 recovered participants were defined by two consecutive negative NP/OP PCR tests, healthcare professional clearance, or symptom resolution. In the prospective study, whole blood, serum and a nasopharyngeal or oropharyngeal swab were collected from each participant by mobile phlebotomists. Prospective study participants could optionally give additional blood draws and questionnaires over an approximately two-month period. Blood samples from the prospective study were shipped frozen or at room temperature prior to DNA extraction.

The sample originates from a study of blood T cell repertoires in COVID-19 (dated by TCRdb to 2020 to 2021). Context from the whole study: The collaborator samples originated in the United States, Italy and Spain and spanned the acute and convalescent phases of COVID-19. The prospective study material was composed of cDNA or gDNA derived from T cells, B-cell-depleted T cells, or PBMCs. The sample metadata nearly always contained a de-identified subject ID, COVID-19 status, age in years and sex. A freely available public database, intended as a resource for researchers studying the immune response to SARS-CoV-2, is where the repertoires were released. The dataset comprised deeply sampled blood TCRbeta repertoires from subjects exposed to, actively infected with, or recovered from COVID-19. Where available, HLA class I and class II types were obtained from metadata supplied by the sample provider rather than from assay-based typing. Samples came from the ongoing ImmuneRACE study (first 160 participants) plus 1,254 subjects from 6 global collaborators. On the study overall, not on this receptor specifically: The amount of clinical and demographic metadata varied by source and participant and was provided uncurated.

TCRbeta CDR3 regions were amplified from genomic DNA by means of the immunoSEQ Assay, a bias-controlled multiplex PCR. Per the authors' processing: Nucleated cell counts per sample were estimated from amplification of reference gene primers within the assay. To quantify the absolute abundance of each unique TCRbeta CDR3 rearrangement, sequence reads were collapsed and filtered. For each sample, productive Simpson clonality was calculated as the square root of Simpson's diversity index across productive rearrangements. Drawn from immuneACCESS, this table holds only the in-frame rearrangements with V and J called that TCRdb kept. Clones are partly lost; checked studies trace under half to an unresolved V gene and leave the rest unexplained. Clonal size and the V and J genes are those of that table, whereas D and trimming came from the DNA. Present in this sample are under 200,000 clones, less than 90% of which were seen just once. The ten top clones hold approximately 8.4% of the sample.

The sample was PBMCs or T cells enriched from blood (not recorded which). This sequence originates from a woman between 50 and 59 years old who had recovered from COVID-19.

The DNA is TGTGCCAGCAGCTTAAAAGGGGGGGTTAACTATGGCTACACCTTC. Its protein is CASSLKGGVNYGYTF. Recombination joined TRBV7-2 with TRBJ1-2; TRBD1 could be the D gene, as 6 bases match. As encoded in the germline V gene, CDR1 is SGHTA while CDR2 is FQGNSA. V is reduced by 2 bases and J by 1 base, leaving a spacing of 11 bases between them. The CDR3 covers 15 residues, taking in both the cysteine and the phenylalanine. Only CDR3 DNA is held: 45 bases, read in frame from base 1.